A selection of T cell receptor beta chains follows, all from one sample in a study of siplizumab effects on memory and regulatory T cells. The assay was immunoSEQ multiplex PCR, and TCRdb's table has in-frame clones only and misses some. The sample shows about 82,000 clones, around 90% of them seen only once. Specimen: Tregs sorted from blood. These receptors all come from a human donor in good health. The CDR3 runs from the conserved cysteine through the conserved F or W. A D gene is named only where the DNA matches it firmly. Clone size is shown for a subset of rows, as once, few, many or a class of expanded clone.

D gene	V gene	clone size	J gene	CDR3 protein	CDR3 DNA
.	TRBV6-1	few	TRBJ2-3	CATGEDGDTQYF	TGTGCGACGGGTGAGGATGGAGATACGCAGTATTTT
.	TRBV5-6	.	TRBJ1-2	CASSLGALNYTF	TGTGCCAGCAGCTTGGGAGCTCTAAACTACACCTTC
.	TRBV6-5	.	TRBJ1-5	CASSSVSTGIDQPQHF	TGTGCCAGCAGTTCGGTGAGCACGGGAATCGATCAGCCCCAGCATTTT
TRBD1	TRBV7-9	.	TRBJ1-1	CASSPLRDRGQEGAEAFF	TGTGCCAGCAGCCCCTTACGGGACAGGGGGCAGGAGGGTGCTGAAGCTTTCTTT
.	TRBV9	.	TRBJ2-7	CASSVGGGVRAGEQYF	TGTGCCAGCAGCGTAGGGGGCGGAGTCAGGGCGGGCGAGCAGTACTTC
.	TRBV2	once	TRBJ1-3	CASSGLGKSGNTIYF	TGTGCCAGCAGTGGCTTGGGCAAATCTGGAAACACCATATATTTT
TRBD1	TRBV7-9	.	TRBJ2-1	CASRLTGVGNEQFF	TGTGCCAGCAGACTTACAGGGGTGGGCAATGAGCAGTTCTTC
TRBD1	TRBV7-9	.	TRBJ2-7	CASSLYRGLTYEQYF	TGTGCCAGCAGCCTATACAGGGGGCTAACCTACGAGCAGTACTTC
.	TRBV7-9	.	TRBJ2-3	CASSPRGPDTQYF	TGTGCCAGCAGCCCGAGGGGCCCAGATACGCAGTATTTT
.	TRBV29-1	.	TRBJ1-2	CSSGTAAYSPYGYTF	TGCAGCTCAGGGACGGCGGCGTATTCTCCCTATGGCTACACCTTC
.	TRBV19	.	TRBJ1-3	CASIGNTIYF	TGTGCCAGTATCGGAAACACCATATATTTT
.	TRBV5-1	.	TRBJ1-1	CASSLTGVDGTEAFF	TGCGCCAGCAGCTTGACGGGTGTCGACGGGACTGAAGCTTTCTTT
TRBD2	TRBV2	.	TRBJ2-1	CASSEDGLAEIDEQFF	TGTGCCAGCAGTGAAGACGGCCTAGCGGAGATAGATGAGCAGTTCTTC
.	TRBV15	.	TRBJ2-7	CATSRESSHEQYF	TGTGCCACCAGCAGAGAGTCTAGCCACGAGCAGTACTTC
.	TRBV7-9	.	TRBJ2-2	CASLKGGYTGELFF	TGTGCCAGCCTAAAAGGGGGGTACACCGGGGAGCTGTTTTTT
.	TRBV5-1	.	TRBJ1-2	CASSLSGGNYGYTF	TGCGCCAGCAGCTTGTCCGGAGGAAACTATGGCTACACCTTC
TRBD2	TRBV7-3	.	TRBJ2-1	CASSPERGSEQFF	TGTGCCAGCAGCCCTGAGCGGGGGAGTGAGCAGTTCTTC
TRBD1	TRBV6-6	.	TRBJ1-6	CASSLEGQGHSPLHF	TGTGCCAGCAGCCTCGAGGGACAGGGTCATTCACCCCTCCACTTT
.	TRBV4-3	.	TRBJ2-3	CASSQGGKLSTDTQYF	TGCGCCAGCAGCCAGGGGGGAAAACTGAGCACAGATACGCAGTATTTT
TRBD2	TRBV5-6	.	TRBJ2-3	CASSWGRRGSGGSTDTQYF	TGTGCCAGCAGCTGGGGGCGGAGGGGAAGCGGGGGCAGCACAGATACGCAGTATTTT
.	TRBV28	.	TRBJ1-6	CASSPGRNSPLHF	TGTGCCAGCAGTCCAGGGAGGAATTCACCCCTCCACTTT
.	TRBV6-6	.	TRBJ2-1	CASRTGLSYNEQFF	TGTGCCAGCAGGACAGGACTCTCCTACAATGAGCAGTTCTTC
.	TRBV27	.	TRBJ2-7	CASSLYLDTYEQYF	TGTGCCAGCAGTTTGTATCTGGACACCTACGAGCAGTACTTC
TRBD1	TRBV27	.	TRBJ1-3	CASSRRPTGDTIYF	TGTGCCAGCAGCCGGAGACCGACAGGGGACACCATATATTTT